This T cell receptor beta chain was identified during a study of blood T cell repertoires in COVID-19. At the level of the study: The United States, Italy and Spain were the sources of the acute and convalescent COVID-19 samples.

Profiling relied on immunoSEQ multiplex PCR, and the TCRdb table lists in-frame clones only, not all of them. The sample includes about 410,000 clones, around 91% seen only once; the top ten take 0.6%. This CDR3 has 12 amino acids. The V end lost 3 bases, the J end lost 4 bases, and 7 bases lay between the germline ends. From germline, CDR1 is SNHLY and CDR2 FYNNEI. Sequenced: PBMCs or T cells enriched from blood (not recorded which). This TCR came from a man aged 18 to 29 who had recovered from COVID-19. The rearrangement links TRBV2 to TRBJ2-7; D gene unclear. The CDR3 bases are TGTGCCAGCAGTGACGCCGCGTACGAGCAGTACTTC. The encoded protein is CASSDAAYEQYF.